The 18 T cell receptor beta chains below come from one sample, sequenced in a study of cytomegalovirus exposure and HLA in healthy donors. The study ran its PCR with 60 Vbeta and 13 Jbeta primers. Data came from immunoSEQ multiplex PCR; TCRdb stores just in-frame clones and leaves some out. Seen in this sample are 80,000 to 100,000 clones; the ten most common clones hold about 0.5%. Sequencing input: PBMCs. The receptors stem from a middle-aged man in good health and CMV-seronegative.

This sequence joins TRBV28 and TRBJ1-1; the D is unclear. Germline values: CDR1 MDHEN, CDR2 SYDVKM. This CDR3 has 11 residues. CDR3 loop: CTTFMNTEAFF. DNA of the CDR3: TGTACAACCTTCATGAACACTGAAGCTTTCTTT.

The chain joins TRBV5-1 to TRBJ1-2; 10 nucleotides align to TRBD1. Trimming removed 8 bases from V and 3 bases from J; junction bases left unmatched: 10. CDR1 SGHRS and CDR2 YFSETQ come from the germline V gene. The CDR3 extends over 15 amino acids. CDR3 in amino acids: CASRTGTGVDYGYTF. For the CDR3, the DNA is TGCGCCAGTAGGACCGGGACAGGGGTCGACTATGGCTACACCTTC.

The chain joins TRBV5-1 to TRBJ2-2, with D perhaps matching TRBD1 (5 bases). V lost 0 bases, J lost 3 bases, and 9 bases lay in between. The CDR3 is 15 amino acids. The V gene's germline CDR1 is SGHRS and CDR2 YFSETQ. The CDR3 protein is CASSLVGADTGELFF. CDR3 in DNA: TGCGCCAGCAGCTTGGTTGGGGCCGACACCGGGGAGCTGTTTTTT.

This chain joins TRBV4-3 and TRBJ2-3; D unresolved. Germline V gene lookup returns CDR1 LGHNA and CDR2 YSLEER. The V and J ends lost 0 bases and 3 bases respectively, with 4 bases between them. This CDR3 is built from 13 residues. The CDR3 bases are TGCGCCAGCAGCCAAGATGCGACAGATACGCAGTATTTT. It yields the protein CASSQDATDTQYF.

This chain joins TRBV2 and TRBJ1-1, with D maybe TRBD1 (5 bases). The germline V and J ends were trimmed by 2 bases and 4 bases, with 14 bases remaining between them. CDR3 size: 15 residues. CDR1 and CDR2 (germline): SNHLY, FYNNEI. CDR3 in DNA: TGTGCCAGCAGTGAATTCCAGGGCACCGGCACTGAAGCTTTCTTT. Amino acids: CASSEFQGTGTEAFF.

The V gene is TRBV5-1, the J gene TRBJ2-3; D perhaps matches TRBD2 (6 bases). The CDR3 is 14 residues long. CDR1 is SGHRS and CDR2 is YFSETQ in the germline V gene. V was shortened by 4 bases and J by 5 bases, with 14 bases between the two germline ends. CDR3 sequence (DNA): TGCGCCAGCAGCCGCCTCGCGGGGATAGATACGCAGTATTTT. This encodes CASSRLAGIDTQYF.

CDR3 amino acids: CASSETGMGSNYGYTF. The CDR3 DNA reads as TGTGCCAGCAGTGAAACCGGGATGGGTTCTAACTATGGCTACACCTTC. The chain links TRBV6-1 to TRBJ1-2; no reliable D call. The CDR3 totals 16 residues. V was shortened by 2 bases and J by 0 bases, with 13 bases between the two germline ends. Germline CDR1 and CDR2: MNHNS and SASEGT.

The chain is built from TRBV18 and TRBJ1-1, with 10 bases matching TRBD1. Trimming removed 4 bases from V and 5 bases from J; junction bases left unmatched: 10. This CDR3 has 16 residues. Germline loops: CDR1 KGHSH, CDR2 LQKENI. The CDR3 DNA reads TGTGCCAGCTCACTGACGACAGGGGGCGCGGGGACTGAAGCTTTCTTT. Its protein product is CASSLTTGGAGTEAFF.

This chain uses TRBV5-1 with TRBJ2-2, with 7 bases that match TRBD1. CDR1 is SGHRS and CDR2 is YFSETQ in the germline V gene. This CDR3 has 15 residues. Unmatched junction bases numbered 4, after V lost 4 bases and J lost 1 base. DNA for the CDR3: TGCGCCAGCAGCCCGGGACAGATGAACACCGGGGAGCTGTTTTTT. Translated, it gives CASSPGQMNTGELFF.

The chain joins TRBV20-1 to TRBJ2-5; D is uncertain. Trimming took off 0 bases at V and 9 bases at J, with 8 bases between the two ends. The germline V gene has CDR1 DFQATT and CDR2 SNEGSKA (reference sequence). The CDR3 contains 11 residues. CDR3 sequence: CSARDNRAQYF. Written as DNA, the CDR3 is TGCAGTGCTAGAGATAACCGGGCCCAGTACTTC.

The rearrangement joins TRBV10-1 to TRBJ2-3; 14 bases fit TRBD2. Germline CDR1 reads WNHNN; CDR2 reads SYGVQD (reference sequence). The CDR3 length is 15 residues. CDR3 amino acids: CASQGTSGGSDTQYF. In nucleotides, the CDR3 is TGCGCAAGCCAAGGGACTAGCGGGGGTTCAGATACGCAGTATTTT.

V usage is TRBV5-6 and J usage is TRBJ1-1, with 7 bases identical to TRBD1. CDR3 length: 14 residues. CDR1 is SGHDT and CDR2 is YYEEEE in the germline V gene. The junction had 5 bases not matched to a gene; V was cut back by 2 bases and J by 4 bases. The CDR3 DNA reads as TGTGCCAGCAGCTTACAGGGGTTAGGCACTGAAGCTTTCTTT. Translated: CASSLQGLGTEAFF.

CDR3 in DNA: TGCGCCAGCAGCCAAGGGACTTGGGTCGGCACTGAAGCTTTCTTT. Protein: CASSQGTWVGTEAFF. V and J are TRBV4-3 and TRBJ1-1; D is unclear. Trimming cost V 1 base and J 4 bases, with 13 bases left between them. There are 15 residues in the CDR3. Germline-derived CDR1 and CDR2 are LGHNA and YSLEER.

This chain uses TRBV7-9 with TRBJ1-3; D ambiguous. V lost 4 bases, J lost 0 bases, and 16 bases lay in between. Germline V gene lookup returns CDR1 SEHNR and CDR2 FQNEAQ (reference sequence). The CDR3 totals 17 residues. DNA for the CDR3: TGTGCCAGCAGCTCCCTGAGGGTGGGGTTCTCTGGAAACACCATATATTTT. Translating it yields CASSSLRVGFSGNTIYF.

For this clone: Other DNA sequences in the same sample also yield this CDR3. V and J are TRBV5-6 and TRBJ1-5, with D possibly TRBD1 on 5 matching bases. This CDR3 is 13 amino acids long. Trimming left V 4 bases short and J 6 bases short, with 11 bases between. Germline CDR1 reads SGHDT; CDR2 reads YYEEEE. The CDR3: CASSLGGGQPQHF. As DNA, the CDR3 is TGTGCCAGCAGCCTCGGGGGTGGTCAGCCCCAGCATTTT. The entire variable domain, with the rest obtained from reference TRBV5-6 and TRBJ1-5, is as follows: DAGVTQSPTHLIKTRGQQVTLRCSPKSGHDTVSWYQQALGQGPQFIFQYYEEEERQRGNFPDRFSGHQFPNYSSELNVNALLLGDSALYLCASSLGGGQPQHFGDGTRLSIL.

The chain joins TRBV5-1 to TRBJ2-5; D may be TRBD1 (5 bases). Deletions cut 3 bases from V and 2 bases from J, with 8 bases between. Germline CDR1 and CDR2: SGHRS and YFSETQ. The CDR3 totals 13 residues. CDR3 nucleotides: TGCGCCAGCAGCTCAAGACAGCAAGAGACCCAGTACTTC. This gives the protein CASSSRQQETQYF.

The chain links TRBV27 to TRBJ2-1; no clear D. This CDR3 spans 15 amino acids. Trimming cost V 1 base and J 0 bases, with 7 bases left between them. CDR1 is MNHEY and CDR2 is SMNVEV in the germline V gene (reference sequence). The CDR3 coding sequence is TGTGCCAGCAGTTTATTTTCCGGCTCCTACAATGAGCAGTTCTTC. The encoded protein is CASSLFSGSYNEQFF.

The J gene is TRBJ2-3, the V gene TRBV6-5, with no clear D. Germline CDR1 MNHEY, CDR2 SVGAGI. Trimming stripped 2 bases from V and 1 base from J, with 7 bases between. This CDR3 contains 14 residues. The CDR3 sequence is CASSYILGTDTQYF. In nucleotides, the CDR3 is TGTGCCAGCAGTTACATCCTAGGCACAGATACGCAGTATTTT.